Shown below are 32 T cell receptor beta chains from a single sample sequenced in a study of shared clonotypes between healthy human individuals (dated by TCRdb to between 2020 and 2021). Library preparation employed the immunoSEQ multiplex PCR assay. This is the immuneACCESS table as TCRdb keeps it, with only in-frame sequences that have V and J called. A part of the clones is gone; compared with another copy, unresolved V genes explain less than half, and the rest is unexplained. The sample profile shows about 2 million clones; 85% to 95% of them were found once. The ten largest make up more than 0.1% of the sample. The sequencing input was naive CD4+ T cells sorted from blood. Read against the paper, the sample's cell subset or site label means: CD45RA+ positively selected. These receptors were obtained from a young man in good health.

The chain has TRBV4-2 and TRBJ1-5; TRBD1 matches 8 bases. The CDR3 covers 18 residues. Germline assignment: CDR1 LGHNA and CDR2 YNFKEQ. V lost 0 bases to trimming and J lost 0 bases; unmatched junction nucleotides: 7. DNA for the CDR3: TGTGCCAGCAGCCAAGAGGTAACAGGGGGGGTTAGCAATCAGCCCCAGCATTTT. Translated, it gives CASSQEVTGGVSNQPQHF.

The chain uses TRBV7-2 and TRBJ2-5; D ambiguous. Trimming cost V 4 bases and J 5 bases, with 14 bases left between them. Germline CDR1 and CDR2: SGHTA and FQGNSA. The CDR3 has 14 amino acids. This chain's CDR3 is CASSSDGPWETQYF. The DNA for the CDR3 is TGTGCCAGCAGCTCAGACGGACCCTGGGAGACCCAGTACTTC.

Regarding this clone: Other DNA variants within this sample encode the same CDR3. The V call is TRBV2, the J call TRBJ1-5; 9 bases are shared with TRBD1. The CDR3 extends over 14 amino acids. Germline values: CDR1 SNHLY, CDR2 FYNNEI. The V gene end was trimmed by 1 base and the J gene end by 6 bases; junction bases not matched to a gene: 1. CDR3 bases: TGTGCCAGCAGTGAAGAGGGACAGGGTCAGCCCCAGCATTTT. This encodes CASSEEGQGQPQHF.

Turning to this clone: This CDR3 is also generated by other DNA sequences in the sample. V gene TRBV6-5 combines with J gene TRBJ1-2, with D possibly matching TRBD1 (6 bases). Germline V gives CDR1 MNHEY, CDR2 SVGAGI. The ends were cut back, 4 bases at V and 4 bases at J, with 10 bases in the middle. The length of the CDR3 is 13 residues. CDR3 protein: CASSSRTAYGYTF. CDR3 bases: TGTGCCAGCAGTTCACGGACAGCCTATGGCTACACCTTC.

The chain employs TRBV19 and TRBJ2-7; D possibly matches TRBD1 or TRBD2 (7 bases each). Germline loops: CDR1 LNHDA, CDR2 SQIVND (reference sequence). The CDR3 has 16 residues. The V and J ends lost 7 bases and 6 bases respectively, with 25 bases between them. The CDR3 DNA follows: TGTGCCAGTAACAGCCCGCCGTGGACAGGACTAGGCGAGCAGTACTTC. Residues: CASNSPPWTGLGEQYF.

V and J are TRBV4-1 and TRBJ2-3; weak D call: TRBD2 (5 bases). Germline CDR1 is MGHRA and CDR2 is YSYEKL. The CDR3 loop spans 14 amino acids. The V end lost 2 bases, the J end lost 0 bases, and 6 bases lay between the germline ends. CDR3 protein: CASSQRTSTDTQYF. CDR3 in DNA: TGCGCCAGCAGCCAAAGGACTAGCACAGATACGCAGTATTTT.

The CDR3 DNA follows: TGTGCCAGCAGCCCCCAATTATGGACAGTAGGTAATCAGCCCCAGCATTTT. This sequence encodes CASSPQLWTVGNQPQHF. This chain connects TRBV7-3 to TRBJ1-5; D might be TRBD1 (6 bases). The CDR3 has 17 amino acids. CDR1 and CDR2 (germline): SGHTA, FQGTGA. The V and J ends lost 5 bases and 4 bases respectively, with 21 bases between them.

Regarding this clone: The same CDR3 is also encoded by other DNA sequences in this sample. In DNA form, the CDR3 reads TGTGCCAGCAGCGTGGGACAGGGGGATTCTGGAAACACCATATATTTT. Translating gives CASSVGQGDSGNTIYF. The chain has TRBV9 and TRBJ1-3; 11 bases agree with TRBD1. This CDR3 has 16 amino acids. Trimming removed 2 bases from V and 1 base from J; junction bases left unmatched: 2. Germline V gene data show CDR1 as SGDLS and CDR2 as YYNGEE.

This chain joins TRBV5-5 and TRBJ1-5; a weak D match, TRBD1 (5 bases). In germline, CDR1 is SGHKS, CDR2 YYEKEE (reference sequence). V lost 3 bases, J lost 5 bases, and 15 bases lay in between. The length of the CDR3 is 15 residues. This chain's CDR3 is CASSSIEGQDQPQHF. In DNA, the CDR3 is TGTGCCAGCAGCTCCATTGAGGGGCAGGATCAGCCCCAGCATTTT.

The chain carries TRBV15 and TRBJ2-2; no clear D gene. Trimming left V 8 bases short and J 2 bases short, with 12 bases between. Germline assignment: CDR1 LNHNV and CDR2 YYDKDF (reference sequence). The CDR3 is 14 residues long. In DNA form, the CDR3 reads TGTGCCACCGCGAGGAATCGTAACACCGGGGAGCTGTTTTTT. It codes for CATARNRNTGELFF. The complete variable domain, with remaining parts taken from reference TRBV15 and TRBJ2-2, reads DAMVIQNPRYQVTQFGKPVTLSCSQTLNHNVMYWYQQKSSQAPKLLFHYYDKDFNNEADTPDNFQSRRPNTSFCFLDIRSPGLGDTAMYLCATARNRNTGELFFGEGSRLTVL.

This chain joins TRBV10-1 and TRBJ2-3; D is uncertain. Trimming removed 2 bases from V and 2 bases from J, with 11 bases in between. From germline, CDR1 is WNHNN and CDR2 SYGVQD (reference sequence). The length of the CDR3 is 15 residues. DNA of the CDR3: TGCGCCAGCAGTGAGGGGCAGGTATTCACAGATACGCAGTATTTT. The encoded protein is CASSEGQVFTDTQYF.

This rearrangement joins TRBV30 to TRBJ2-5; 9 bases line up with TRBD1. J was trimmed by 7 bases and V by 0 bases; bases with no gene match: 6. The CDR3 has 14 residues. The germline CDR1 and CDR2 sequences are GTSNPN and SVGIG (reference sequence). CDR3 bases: TGTGCCTGGAGTGTTAGGGGACAGGGTGGGACCCAGTACTTC. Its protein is CAWSVRGQGGTQYF.

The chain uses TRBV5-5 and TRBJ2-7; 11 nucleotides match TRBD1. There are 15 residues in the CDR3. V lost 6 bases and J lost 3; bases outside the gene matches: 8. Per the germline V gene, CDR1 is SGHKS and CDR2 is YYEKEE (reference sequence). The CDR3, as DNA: TGTGCCAGCACCCGAGGACAGGGGGCTAACTACGAGCAGTACTTC. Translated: CASTRGQGANYEQYF.

This chain's CDR3 is CASSESRGRVGTQYF. The CDR3 coding sequence is TGCGCCAGCAGTGAGTCAAGGGGGCGAGTGGGGACCCAGTACTTC. The chain uses TRBV10-1 and TRBJ2-5; 7 bases are shared with TRBD1. J lost 7 bases, V lost 0 bases, and 8 bases had no gene match. CDR1 is WNHNN, CDR2 SYGVQD, per germline (reference sequence). CDR3 length equals 15 residues.

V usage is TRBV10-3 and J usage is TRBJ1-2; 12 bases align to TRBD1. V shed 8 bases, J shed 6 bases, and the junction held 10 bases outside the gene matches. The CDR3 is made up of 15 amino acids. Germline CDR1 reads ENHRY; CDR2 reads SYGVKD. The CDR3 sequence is CAIAVPGQGAHGYTF. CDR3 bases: TGTGCCATCGCAGTACCGGGACAGGGGGCTCATGGCTACACCTTC.

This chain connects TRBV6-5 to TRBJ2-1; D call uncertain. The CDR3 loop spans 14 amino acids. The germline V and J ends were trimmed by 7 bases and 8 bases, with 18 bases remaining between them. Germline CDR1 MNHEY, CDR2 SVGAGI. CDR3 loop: CASTAIGEGHEQFF. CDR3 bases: TGTGCCAGCACCGCCATTGGGGAAGGTCATGAGCAGTTCTTC.

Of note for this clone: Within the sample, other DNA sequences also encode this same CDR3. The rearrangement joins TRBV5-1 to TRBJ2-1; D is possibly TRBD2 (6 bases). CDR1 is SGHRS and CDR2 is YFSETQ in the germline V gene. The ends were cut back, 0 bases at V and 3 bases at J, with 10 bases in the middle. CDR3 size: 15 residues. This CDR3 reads CASSLGQGGYNEQFF. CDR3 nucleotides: TGCGCCAGCAGCTTGGGTCAGGGAGGCTACAATGAGCAGTTCTTC. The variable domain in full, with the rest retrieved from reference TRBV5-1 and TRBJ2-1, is KAGVTQTPRYLIKTRGQQVTLSCSPISGHRSVSWYQQTPGQGLQFLFEYFSETQRNKGNFPGRFSGRQFSNSRSEMNVSTLELGDSALYLCASSLGQGGYNEQFFGPGTRLTVL.

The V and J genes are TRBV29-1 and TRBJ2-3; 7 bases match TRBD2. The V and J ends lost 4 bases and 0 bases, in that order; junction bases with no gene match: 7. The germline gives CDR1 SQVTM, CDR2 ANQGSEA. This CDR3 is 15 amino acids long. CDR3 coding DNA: TGCAGCGTTGCGGCTAGCGGTGCAAGCACAGATACGCAGTATTTT. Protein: CSVAASGASTDTQYF.

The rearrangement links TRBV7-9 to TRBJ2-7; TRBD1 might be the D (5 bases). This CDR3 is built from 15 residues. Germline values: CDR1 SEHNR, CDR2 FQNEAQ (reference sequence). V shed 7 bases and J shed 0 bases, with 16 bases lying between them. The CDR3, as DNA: TGTGCCAGCACAATGGGGCCGGAAAGCTCCTACGAGCAGTACTTC. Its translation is CASTMGPESSYEQYF.

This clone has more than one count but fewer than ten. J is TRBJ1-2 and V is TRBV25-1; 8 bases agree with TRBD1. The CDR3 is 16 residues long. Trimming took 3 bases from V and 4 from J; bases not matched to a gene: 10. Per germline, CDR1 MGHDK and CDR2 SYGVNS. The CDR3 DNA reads TGTGCCAGCAGTGACTTTTACAGGACAGGGAGCTATGGCTACACCTTC. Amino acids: CASSDFYRTGSYGYTF.

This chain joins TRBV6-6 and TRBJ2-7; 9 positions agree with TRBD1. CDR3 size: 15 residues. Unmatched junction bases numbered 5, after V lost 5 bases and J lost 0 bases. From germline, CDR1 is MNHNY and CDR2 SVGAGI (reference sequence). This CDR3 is CASSPGQGSSYEQYF. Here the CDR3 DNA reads TGTGCCAGCAGTCCGGGACAGGGAAGCTCCTACGAGCAGTACTTC.

The CDR3 reads CASSFTGLETQYF. CDR3 nucleotide sequence: TGTGCCAGCAGCTTTACAGGGTTGGAGACCCAGTACTTC. The rearrangement links TRBV11-2 to TRBJ2-5, with D perhaps matching TRBD1 (6 bases). CDR1 is SGHAT, CDR2 FQNNGV, per germline. Between the trimmed V and J ends, which lost 3 bases and 5 bases, there was a span of 10 bases. The CDR3 is made up of 13 amino acids.

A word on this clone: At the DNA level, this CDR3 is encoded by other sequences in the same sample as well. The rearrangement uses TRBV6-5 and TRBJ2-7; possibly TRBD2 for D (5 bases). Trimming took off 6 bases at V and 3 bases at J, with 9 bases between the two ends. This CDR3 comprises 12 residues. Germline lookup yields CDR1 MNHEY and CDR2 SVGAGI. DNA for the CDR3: TGTGCCAGCAGCCGGGGTCGCTACGAGCAGTACTTC. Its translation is CASSRGRYEQYF.

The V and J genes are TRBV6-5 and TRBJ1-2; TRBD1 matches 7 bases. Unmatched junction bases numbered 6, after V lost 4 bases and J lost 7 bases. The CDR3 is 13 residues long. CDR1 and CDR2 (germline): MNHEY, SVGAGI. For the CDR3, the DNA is TGTGCCAGCAGTTCCACAGGGGCACTTGGCTACACCTTC. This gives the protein CASSSTGALGYTF.

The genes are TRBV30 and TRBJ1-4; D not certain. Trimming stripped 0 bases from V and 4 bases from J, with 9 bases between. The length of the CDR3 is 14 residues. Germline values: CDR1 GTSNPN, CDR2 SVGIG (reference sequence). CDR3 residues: CAWSVRAFNEKLFF. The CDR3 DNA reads TGTGCCTGGAGTGTAAGGGCCTTTAATGAAAAACTGTTTTTT. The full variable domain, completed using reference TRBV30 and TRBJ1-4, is SQTIHQWPATLVQPVGSPLSLECTVEGTSNPNLYWYRQAAGRGLQLLFYSVGIGQISSEVPQNLSASRPQDRQFILSSKKLLLSDSGFYLCAWSVRAFNEKLFFGSGTQLSVL.

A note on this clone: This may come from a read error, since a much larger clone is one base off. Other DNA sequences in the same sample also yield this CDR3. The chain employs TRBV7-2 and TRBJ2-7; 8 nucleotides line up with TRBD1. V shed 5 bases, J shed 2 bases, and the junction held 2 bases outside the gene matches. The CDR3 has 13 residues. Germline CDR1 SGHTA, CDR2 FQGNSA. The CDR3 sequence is CASSRTGPYEQYF. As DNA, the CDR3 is TGTGCCAGCAGCCGGACAGGGCCCTACGAGCAGTACTTC.

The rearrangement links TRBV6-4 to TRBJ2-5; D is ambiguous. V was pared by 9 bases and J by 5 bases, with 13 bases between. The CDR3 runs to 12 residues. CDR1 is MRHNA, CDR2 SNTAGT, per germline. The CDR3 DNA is TGTGCCAGGACCTATAATGGGGAGACCCAGTACTTC. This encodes CARTYNGETQYF.

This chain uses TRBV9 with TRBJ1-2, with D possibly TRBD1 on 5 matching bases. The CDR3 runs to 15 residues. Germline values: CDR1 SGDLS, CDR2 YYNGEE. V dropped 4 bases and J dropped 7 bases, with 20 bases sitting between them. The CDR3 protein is CASSPGNAGLSGYTF. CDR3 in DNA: TGTGCCAGCAGCCCAGGAAACGCAGGGTTGTCTGGCTACACCTTC.

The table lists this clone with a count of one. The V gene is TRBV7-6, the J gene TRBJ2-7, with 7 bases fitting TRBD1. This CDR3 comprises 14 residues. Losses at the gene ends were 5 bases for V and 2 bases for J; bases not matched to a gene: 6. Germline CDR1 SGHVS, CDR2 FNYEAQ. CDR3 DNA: TGTGCCAGCAGCCCCGGACAGGTAACCTACGAGCAGTACTTC. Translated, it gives CASSPGQVTYEQYF.

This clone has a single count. CDR3 sequence (DNA): TGCGCCAGCAGGACGAGGAGCTCCTACAATGAGCAGTTCTTC. Protein: CASRTRSSYNEQFF. The rearrangement joins TRBV5-1 to TRBJ2-1, with D hard to call. The CDR3 has 14 residues. The germline V gene encodes CDR1 SGHRS and CDR2 YFSETQ. Trimming pared 5 bases from V and 0 bases from J, leaving 9 bases between.

The CDR3 reads CASSNAGTSPFF. The CDR3 DNA reads TGTGCCAGCAGCAACGCCGGGACTAGTCCGTTCTTC. The chain joins TRBV7-2 to TRBJ2-1; 8 nucleotides align to TRBD2. Germline CDR1 SGHTA, CDR2 FQGNSA. The CDR3 consists of 12 residues. After removal of 5 bases from V and 15 bases from J, the junction contained 9 bases not matched to a gene.

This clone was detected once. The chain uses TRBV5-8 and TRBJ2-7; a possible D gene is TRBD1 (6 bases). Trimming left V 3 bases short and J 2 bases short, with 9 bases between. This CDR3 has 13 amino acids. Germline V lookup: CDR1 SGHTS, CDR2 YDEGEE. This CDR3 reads CASSSTGPYEQYF. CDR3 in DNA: TGTGCCAGCAGCTCGACAGGCCCCTACGAGCAGTACTTC. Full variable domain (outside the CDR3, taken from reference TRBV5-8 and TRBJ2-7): EAGVTQSPTHLIKTRGQQATLRCSPISGHTSVYWYQQALGLGLQFLLWYDEGEERNRGNFPPRFSGRQFPNYSSELNVNALELEDSALYLCASSSTGPYEQYFGPGTRLTVT.